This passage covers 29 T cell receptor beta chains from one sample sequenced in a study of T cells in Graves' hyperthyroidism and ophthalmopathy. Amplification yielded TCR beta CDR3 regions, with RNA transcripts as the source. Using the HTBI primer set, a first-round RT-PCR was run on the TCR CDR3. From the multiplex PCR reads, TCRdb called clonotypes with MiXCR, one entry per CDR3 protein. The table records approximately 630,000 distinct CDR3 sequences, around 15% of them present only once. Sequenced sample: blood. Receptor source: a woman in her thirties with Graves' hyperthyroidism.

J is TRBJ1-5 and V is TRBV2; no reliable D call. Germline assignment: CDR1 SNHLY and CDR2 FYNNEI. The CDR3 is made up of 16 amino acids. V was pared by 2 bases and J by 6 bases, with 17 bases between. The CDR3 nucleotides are TGTGCCAGCAGTGAAAGGTCAGGTGCTGGACCTCAGCCCCAGCATTTT. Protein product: CASSERSGAGPQPQHF.

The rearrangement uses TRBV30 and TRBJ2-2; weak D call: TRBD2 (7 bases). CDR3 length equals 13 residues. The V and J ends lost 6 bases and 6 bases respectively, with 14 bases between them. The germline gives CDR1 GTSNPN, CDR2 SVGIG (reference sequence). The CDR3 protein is CACRGGGPGELFF. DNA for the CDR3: TGTGCCTGTAGGGGGGGCGGCCCCGGGGAGCTGTTTTTT.

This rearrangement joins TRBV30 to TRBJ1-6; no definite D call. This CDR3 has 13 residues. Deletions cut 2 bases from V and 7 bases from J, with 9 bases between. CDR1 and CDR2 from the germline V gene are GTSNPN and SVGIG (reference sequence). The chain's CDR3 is CAWSLTGNSPLHF. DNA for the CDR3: TGTGCCTGGAGTTTGACGGGCAATTCACCCCTCCACTTT.

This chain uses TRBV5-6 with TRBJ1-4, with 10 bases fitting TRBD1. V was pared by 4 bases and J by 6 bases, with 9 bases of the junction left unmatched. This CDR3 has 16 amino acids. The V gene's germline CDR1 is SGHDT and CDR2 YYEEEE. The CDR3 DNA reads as TGTGCCAGCAGCGCAGCCGGGACAGGGGACGATGAAAAACTGTTTTTT. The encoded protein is CASSAAGTGDDEKLFF.

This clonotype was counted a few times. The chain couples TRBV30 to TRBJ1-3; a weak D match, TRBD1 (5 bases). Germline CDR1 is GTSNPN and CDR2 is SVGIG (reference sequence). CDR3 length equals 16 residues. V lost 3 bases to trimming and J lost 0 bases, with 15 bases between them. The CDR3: CAWRPLRGTSGNTIYF. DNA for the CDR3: TGTGCCTGGAGACCCCTGAGGGGTACCTCTGGAAACACCATATATTTT.

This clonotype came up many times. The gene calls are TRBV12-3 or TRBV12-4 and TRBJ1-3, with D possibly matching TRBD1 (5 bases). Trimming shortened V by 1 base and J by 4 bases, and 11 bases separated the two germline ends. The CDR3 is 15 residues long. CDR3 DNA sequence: TGTGCCAGCAGTTTAGTCTCCGGGGGGGGAAACACCATATATTTT. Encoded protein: CASSLVSGGGNTIYF.

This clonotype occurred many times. CDR3 DNA sequence: TGTGCCAGCAGTCAAGCGGGAGCGGGGGGTGAGCAGTTCTTC. It specifies CASSQAGAGGEQFF. This rearrangement joins TRBV12-3 or TRBV12-4 to TRBJ2-1; 9 bases line up with TRBD2. The CDR3 spans 14 residues. Unmatched junction bases numbered 8, after V lost 5 bases and J lost 9 bases.

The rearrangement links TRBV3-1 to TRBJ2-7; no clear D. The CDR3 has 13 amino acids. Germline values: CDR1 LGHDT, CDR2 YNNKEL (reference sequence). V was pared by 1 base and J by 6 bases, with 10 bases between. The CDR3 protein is CASSQGANTEQYF. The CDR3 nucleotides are TGTGCCAGCAGCCAAGGGGCGAATACCGAGCAGTACTTC.

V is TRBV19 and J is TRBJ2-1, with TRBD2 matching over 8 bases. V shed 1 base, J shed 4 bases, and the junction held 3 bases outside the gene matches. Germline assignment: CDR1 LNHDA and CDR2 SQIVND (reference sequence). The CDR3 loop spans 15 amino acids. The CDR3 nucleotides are TGTGCCAGTAGTATAGCCAGCGGGAGTTACAATGAGCAGTTCTTC. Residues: CASSIASGSYNEQFF.

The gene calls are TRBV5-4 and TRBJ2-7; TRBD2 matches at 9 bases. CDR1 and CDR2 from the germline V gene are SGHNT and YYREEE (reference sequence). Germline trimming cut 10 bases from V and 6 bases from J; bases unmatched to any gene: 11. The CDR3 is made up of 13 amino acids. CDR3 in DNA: TGTGCCGCGGGGTCTAGCGGGATGGGCGAGCAGTACTTC. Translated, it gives CAAGSSGMGEQYF.

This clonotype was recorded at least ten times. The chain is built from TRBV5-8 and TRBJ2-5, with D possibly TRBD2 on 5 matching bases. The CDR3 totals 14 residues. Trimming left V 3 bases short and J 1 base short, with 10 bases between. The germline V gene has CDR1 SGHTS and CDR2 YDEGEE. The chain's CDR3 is CASSSRGLQETQYF. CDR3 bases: TGTGCCAGCAGCTCCCGAGGGCTCCAAGAGACCCAGTACTTC. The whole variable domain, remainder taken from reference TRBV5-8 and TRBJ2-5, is EAGVTQSPTHLIKTRGQQATLRCSPISGHTSVYWYQQALGLGLQFLLWYDEGEERNRGNFPPRFSGRQFPNYSSELNVNALELEDSALYLCASSSRGLQETQYFGPGTRLLVL.

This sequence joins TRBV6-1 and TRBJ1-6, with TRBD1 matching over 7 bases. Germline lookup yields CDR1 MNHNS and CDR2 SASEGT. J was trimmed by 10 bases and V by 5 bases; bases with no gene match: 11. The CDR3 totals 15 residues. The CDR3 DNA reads TGTGCCAGCAGTTCGACAGGAAGGGGGCCATCACCCCTCCACTTT. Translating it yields CASSSTGRGPSPLHF.

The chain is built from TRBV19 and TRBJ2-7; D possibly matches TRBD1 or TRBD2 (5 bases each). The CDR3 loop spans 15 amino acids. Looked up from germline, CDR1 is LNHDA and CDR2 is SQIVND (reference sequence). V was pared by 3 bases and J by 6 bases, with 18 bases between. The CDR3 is CASSMGVVKAGEQYF. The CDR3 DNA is TGTGCCAGTAGTATGGGGGTAGTCAAAGCAGGCGAGCAGTACTTC.

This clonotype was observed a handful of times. The CDR3 region has the DNA TGCGCCAGCAGCTTGGTGGGCCAGGGGGGGGACTACGGGCAGTTCTTC. It yields the protein CASSLVGQGGDYGQFF. The V call is TRBV5-1, the J call TRBJ2-1; D is perhaps TRBD1 or TRBD2 (7 bases each). The CDR3 sequence is 16 residues long. Between the trimmed V and J ends, which lost 0 bases and 12 bases, there was a span of 22 bases. In germline, CDR1 is SGHRS, CDR2 YFSETQ.

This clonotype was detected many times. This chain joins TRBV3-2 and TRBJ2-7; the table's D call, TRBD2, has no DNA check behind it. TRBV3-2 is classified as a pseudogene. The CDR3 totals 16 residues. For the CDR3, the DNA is TGTGCCAGCAGCCCAGGACTAGCGGGAGGGGTAGGCGAGCAGTACTTC. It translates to CASSPGLAGGVGEQYF.

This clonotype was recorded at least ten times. The CDR3 nucleotides are TGTGCTAGTGGCACCCGCCGGGACAGGGCCTACGAGCAGTACTTC. It codes for CASGTRRDRAYEQYF. The V and J genes are TRBV12-5 and TRBJ2-7; 9 bases fit TRBD1. With V trimmed by 6 bases and J by 2 bases, 8 bases remained unmatched. The CDR3 totals 15 residues. CDR1 is LGHNT, CDR2 FRNRAP, per germline. Drawing the rest from reference TRBV12-5 and TRBJ2-7, the complete variable domain is DARVTQTPRHKVTEMGQEVTMRCQPILGHNTVFWYRQTMMQGLELLAYFRNRAPLDDSGMPKDRFSAEMPDATLATLKIQPSEPRDSAVYFCASGTRRDRAYEQYFGPGTRLTVT.

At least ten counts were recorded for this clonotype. The CDR3, as DNA: TGTGCCAGCAGCTTAGTCCTTCGGGGAGCGGGAGGTCCCACAGATACGCAGTATTTT. Its protein is CASSLVLRGAGGPTDTQYF. The chain carries TRBV7-2 and TRBJ2-3; 9 nucleotides line up with TRBD2. The V gene end was trimmed by 1 base and the J gene end by 2 bases; junction bases not matched to a gene: 13. The germline CDR1 and CDR2 sequences are SGHTA and FQGNSA. The CDR3 runs 19 residues.

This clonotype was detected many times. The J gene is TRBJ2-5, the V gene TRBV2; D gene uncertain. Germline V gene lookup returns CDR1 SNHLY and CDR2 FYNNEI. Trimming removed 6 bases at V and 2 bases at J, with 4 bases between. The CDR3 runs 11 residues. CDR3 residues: CASRPQETQYF. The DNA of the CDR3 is TGTGCCAGCAGACCACAAGAGACCCAGTACTTC.

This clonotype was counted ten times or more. CDR3: CASSSGLANEQYF. The CDR3, as DNA: TGTGCCAGCAGCTCGGGACTAGCGAACGAGCAGTACTTC. The genes are TRBV7-8 and TRBJ2-7; 10 positions agree with TRBD2. The ends lost 4 bases at V and 5 bases at J; junction bases unmatched: 2. The CDR3 consists of 13 residues. The V gene's germline CDR1 is SGHVS and CDR2 FQNEAQ.

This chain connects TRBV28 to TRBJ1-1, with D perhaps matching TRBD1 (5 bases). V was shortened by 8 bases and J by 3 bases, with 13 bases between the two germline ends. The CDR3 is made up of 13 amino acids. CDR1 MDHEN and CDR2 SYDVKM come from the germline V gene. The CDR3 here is CASGVRGYTEAFF. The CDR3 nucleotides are TGTGCCAGCGGGGTCCGGGGGTACACTGAAGCTTTCTTT. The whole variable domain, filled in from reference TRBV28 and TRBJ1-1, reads DVKVTQSSRYLVKRTGEKVFLECVQDMDHENMFWYRQDPGLGLRLIYFSYDVKMKEKGDIPEGYSVSREKKERFSLILESASTNQTSMYLCASGVRGYTEAFFGQGTRLTVV.

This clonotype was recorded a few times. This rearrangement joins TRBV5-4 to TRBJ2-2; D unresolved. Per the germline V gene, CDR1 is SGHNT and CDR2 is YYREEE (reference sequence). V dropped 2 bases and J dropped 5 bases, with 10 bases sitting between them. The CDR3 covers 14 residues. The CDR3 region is CASSFGVGTGELFF. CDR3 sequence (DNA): TGTGCCAGCAGCTTTGGGGTGGGGACCGGGGAGCTGTTTTTT.

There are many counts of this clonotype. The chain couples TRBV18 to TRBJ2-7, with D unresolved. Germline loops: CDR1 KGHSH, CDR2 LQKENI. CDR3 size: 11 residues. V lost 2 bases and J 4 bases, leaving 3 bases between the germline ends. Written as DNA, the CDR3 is TGTGCCAGCTCACCAAAATACGAGCAGTACTTC. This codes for CASSPKYEQYF.

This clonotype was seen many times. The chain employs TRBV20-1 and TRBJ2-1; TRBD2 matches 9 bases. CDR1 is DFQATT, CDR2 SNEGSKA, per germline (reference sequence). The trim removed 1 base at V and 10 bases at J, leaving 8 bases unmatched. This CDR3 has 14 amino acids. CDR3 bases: TGCAGTGCTAGAGCCCTAGCGGGGCAGGAGGAGCAGTTCTTC. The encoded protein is CSARALAGQEEQFF.

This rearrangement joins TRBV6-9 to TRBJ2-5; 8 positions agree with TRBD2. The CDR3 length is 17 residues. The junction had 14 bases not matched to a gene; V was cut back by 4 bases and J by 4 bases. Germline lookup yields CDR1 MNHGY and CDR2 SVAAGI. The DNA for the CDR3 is TGTGCCAGCAGTTCTTTGTGGAATAGCGGGACGTTAGAGACCCAGTACTTC. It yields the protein CASSSLWNSGTLETQYF.

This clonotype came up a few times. The CDR3 region has the DNA TGTGCCAGCAGCCAGGACTTGCACGACTACGAGCAGTACTTC. This gives the protein CASSQDLHDYEQYF. J is TRBJ2-7 and V is TRBV28; D is possibly TRBD2 (5 bases). CDR1 and CDR2 from the germline V gene are MDHEN and SYDVKM. The V end was cut by 6 bases, the J end by 3 bases, with 15 bases between. The CDR3 consists of 14 residues.

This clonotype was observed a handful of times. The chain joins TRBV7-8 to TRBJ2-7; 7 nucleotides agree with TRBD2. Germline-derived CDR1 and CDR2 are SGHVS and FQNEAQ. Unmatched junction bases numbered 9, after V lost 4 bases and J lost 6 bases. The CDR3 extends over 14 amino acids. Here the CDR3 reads CASSWTQRDPEQYF. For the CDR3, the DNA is TGTGCCAGCAGCTGGACGCAGCGGGACCCCGAGCAGTACTTC.

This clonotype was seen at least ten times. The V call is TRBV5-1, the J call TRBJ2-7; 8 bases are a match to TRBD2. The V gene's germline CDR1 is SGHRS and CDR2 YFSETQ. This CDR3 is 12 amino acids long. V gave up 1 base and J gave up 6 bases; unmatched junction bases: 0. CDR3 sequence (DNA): TGCGCCAGCAGCTTGACTAGCGGCGAGCAGTACTTC. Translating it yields CASSLTSGEQYF. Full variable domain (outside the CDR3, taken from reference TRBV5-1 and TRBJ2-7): KAGVTQTPRYLIKTRGQQVTLSCSPISGHRSVSWYQQTPGQGLQFLFEYFSETQRNKGNFPGRFSGRQFSNSRSEMNVSTLELGDSALYLCASSLTSGEQYFGPGTRLTVT.

CDR3 bases: TGTGCCAGCAGCCTTAGCGGGGTGAACACCGGGGAGCTGTTTTTT. Residues: CASSLSGVNTGELFF. The gene calls are TRBV13 and TRBJ2-2; 8 bases match TRBD2. CDR3 size: 15 residues. Looked up from germline, CDR1 is PRHDT and CDR2 is FYEKMQ (reference sequence). Germline trimming cut 5 bases from V and 1 base from J; bases unmatched to any gene: 3. Variable domain in full (rest from reference TRBV13 and TRBJ2-2): AAGVIQSPRHLIKEKRETATLKCYPIPRHDTVYWYQQGPGQDPQFLISFYEKMQSDKGSIPDRFSAQQFSDYHSELNMSSLELGDSALYFCASSLSGVNTGELFFGEGSRLTVL.

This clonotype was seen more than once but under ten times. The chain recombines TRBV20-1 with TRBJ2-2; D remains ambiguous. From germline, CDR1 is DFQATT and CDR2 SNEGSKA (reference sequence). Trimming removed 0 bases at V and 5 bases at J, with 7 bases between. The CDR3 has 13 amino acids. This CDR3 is CSARDTQTGELFF. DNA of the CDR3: TGCAGTGCTAGAGATACGCAGACCGGGGAGCTGTTTTTT.